This passage covers 32 T cell receptor beta chains from one sample sequenced in a study of blood T cell repertoires in COVID-19. The table came from immunoSEQ multiplex PCR; TCRdb's copy has only in-frame clones and leaves some out. This sample has more than 200,000 clones, with about 80% found just once. The sample comprised peripheral blood. These receptors were taken from a man aged 50 to 60 with active or convalescent COVID-19.

The chain combines TRBV6-5 with TRBJ2-7; TRBD1 matches at 9 bases. Germline V gives CDR1 MNHEY, CDR2 SVGAGI. The CDR3 totals 15 residues. The V and J ends lost 2 bases and 5 bases, in that order; junction bases with no gene match: 7. As DNA, the CDR3 is TGTGCCAGCAGTTACGCCGGGACAGGGTCGCACGAGCAGTACTTC. Its protein is CASSYAGTGSHEQYF.

The chain uses TRBV10-3 and TRBJ1-1, with D possibly TRBD1 on 6 matching bases. In germline, CDR1 is ENHRY, CDR2 SYGVKD. V lost 3 bases, J lost 9 bases, and 14 bases lay in between. CDR3 length equals 13 residues. Here the CDR3 reads CAISEGMQGQAFF. The CDR3 DNA reads as TGTGCCATCAGTGAAGGGATGCAGGGGCAAGCTTTCTTT.

The V call is TRBV5-6, the J call TRBJ2-3, with 7 bases identical to TRBD2. CDR1 is SGHDT and CDR2 is YYEEEE in the germline V gene. The CDR3 has 14 amino acids. J gave up 5 bases and V 4 bases, and 7 bases lay outside the gene matches. CDR3 residues: CASSTDPGGDTQYF. CDR3 nucleotides: TGTGCCAGCAGCACCGACCCGGGGGGAGATACGCAGTATTTT.

This sequence joins TRBV6-5 and TRBJ2-2, with 10 bases lining up with TRBD1. The V gene end was trimmed by 5 bases and the J gene end by 6 bases; junction bases not matched to a gene: 3. This CDR3 is built from 14 residues. Germline-derived CDR1 and CDR2 are MNHEY and SVGAGI. The CDR3 region is CASSPGTGAGELFF. The CDR3 nucleotides are TGTGCCAGCAGTCCGGGGACAGGGGCCGGGGAGCTGTTTTTT.

The V gene is TRBV30, the J gene TRBJ1-2, with no clear D. Trimming removed 5 bases from V and 4 bases from J, with 17 bases in between. Germline CDR1 reads GTSNPN; CDR2 reads SVGIG (reference sequence). CDR3 length: 14 residues. The CDR3 DNA sequence: TGTGCCTGGTGGGCCGGGGTCTATAGCTATGGCTACACCTTC. The encoded protein is CAWWAGVYSYGYTF.

V is TRBV3-1 (or the pseudogene TRBV3-2) and J is TRBJ1-1; 7 bases align to TRBD1. J gave up 9 bases and V 3 bases, and 1 base lay outside the gene matches. Germline-derived CDR1 and CDR2 are LGHDT and YNNKEL (reference sequence). The CDR3 is made up of 11 amino acids. CDR3 sequence reads: CASSQTGKAFF. As DNA, the CDR3 is TGTGCCAGCAGCCAGACAGGGAAAGCTTTCTTT.

The chain has TRBV7-9 and TRBJ1-4, with 7 nucleotides matching TRBD1. The germline gives CDR1 SEHNR, CDR2 FQNEAQ (reference sequence). Trimming at V came to 6 bases and at J to 8 bases, leaving 9 bases not matched to a gene. The CDR3 contains 14 residues. CDR3: CASRFQGDGEKLFF. The DNA of the CDR3 is TGTGCCAGCAGATTCCAGGGGGACGGAGAAAAACTGTTTTTT.

J is TRBJ1-5 and V is TRBV30; TRBD1 is a possible D gene (5 bases). Trimming left V 4 bases short and J 3 bases short, with 13 bases between. The germline V gene has CDR1 GTSNPN and CDR2 SVGIG (reference sequence). This CDR3 region has 14 residues. This chain's CDR3 is CAWTQGLDNQPQHF. The CDR3 DNA is TGTGCCTGGACGCAGGGTTTGGACAATCAGCCCCAGCATTTT.

CDR3 bases: TGTGCCAGCAGTTTACAGGGGACCCAGGGCACCTTC. It yields the protein CASSLQGTQGTF. The chain has TRBV28 and TRBJ1-2; D might be TRBD1 (6 bases). This CDR3 has 12 amino acids. Germline V gene lookup returns CDR1 MDHEN and CDR2 SYDVKM. Trimming stripped 2 bases from V and 13 bases from J, with 14 bases between.

The chain recombines TRBV15 with TRBJ1-2, with TRBD1 matching 7 bases. V trimming: 3 bases; J trimming: 3 bases; junction bases outside the gene matches: 4. The CDR3 covers 14 residues. The V gene's germline CDR1 is LNHNV and CDR2 YYDKDF (reference sequence). The CDR3 reads CATSSRDRYYGYTF. CDR3 nucleotides: TGTGCCACCAGCAGCCGGGACAGATACTATGGCTACACCTTC.

The chain joins TRBV9 to TRBJ1-1; D unresolved. The germline V gene encodes CDR1 SGDLS and CDR2 YYNGEE. The CDR3 is made up of 14 amino acids. Trimming shortened V by 0 bases and J by 5 bases, and 11 bases separated the two germline ends. The CDR3: CASSVDNRRTEAFF. The DNA of the CDR3 is TGTGCCAGCAGCGTAGATAACCGCAGGACTGAAGCTTTCTTT.

This clone showed up just once. The chain joins TRBV6-5 to TRBJ1-2, with a weak D call TRBD1 (5 bases). Germline V gene lookup returns CDR1 MNHEY and CDR2 SVGAGI. With 8 bases removed from V and 4 bases from J, the gap between germline ends came to 20 bases. The CDR3 runs to 15 residues. Here the CDR3 DNA reads TGTGCCAGCGGGACCATAGGCGGGATGGTCTATGGCTACACCTTC. It codes for CASGTIGGMVYGYTF.

This sequence joins TRBV5-4 and TRBJ1-2, with a tentative D call TRBD1 (5 bases). The CDR3 totals 15 residues. Trimming took 0 bases from V and 1 from J, leaving 10 bases between them. The germline V gene encodes CDR1 SGHNT and CDR2 YYREEE (reference sequence). Here the CDR3 DNA reads TGTGCCAGCAGCTTGGTCGGGACTTATAACTATGGCTACACCTTC. This gives the protein CASSLVGTYNYGYTF.

Regarding this clone: Sequence at one end of the junction differs from germline and may be a read error. The chain joins TRBV3-1 (or the pseudogene TRBV3-2) to TRBJ2-4; 11 bases align to TRBD2. Germline CDR1 reads LGHDT; CDR2 reads YNNKEL (reference sequence). This CDR3 is 14 amino acids long. The CDR3 DNA is TGTGCCAGCAGCCCAGGATTAGCGGGGGGGCTCCTAGACTTC. This codes for CASSPGLAGGLLDF.

V usage is TRBV9 and J usage is TRBJ2-2; TRBD2 might be the D (6 bases). Germline CDR1 and CDR2: SGDLS and YYNGEE. The V gene lost 4 bases and the J gene lost 4 bases, with 17 bases spanning the gap. The CDR3 has 16 amino acids. CDR3 sequence reads: CASSFTSGLTTGELFF. CDR3 nucleotide sequence: TGTGCCAGCAGCTTCACCTCGGGACTGACCACCGGGGAGCTGTTTTTT.

This clone occurred once. The chain has TRBV4-2 and TRBJ1-6, with 7 bases that match TRBD1. The CDR3 is made up of 15 amino acids. Germline loops: CDR1 LGHNA, CDR2 YNFKEQ. The J segment lost 10 bases and the V segment lost 0 bases, leaving 6 bases of the junction unmatched. The CDR3: CASSQEVQGGSPLHF. The CDR3 DNA follows: TGTGCCAGCAGCCAAGAGGTCCAGGGGGGATCACCCCTCCACTTT.

The chain has TRBV7-8 and TRBJ1-3; D is uncertain. This CDR3 contains 18 residues. Germline-derived CDR1 and CDR2 are SGHVS and FQNEAQ. Trimming took off 0 bases at V and 4 bases at J, with 19 bases between the two ends. CDR3 residues: CASSLAVAAMTGGNTIYF. The CDR3 coding sequence is TGTGCCAGCAGCTTAGCGGTTGCCGCAATGACGGGAGGAAACACCATATATTTT.

The V call is TRBV6-5, the J call TRBJ1-1; 7 bases map to TRBD1. After removal of 10 bases from V and 1 base from J, the junction contained 3 bases not matched to a gene. Germline-derived CDR1 and CDR2 are MNHEY and SVGAGI. This CDR3 is built from 12 residues. The CDR3 region has the DNA TGTGCCACCAGACAGGGGAACACTGAAGCTTTCTTT. Protein product: CATRQGNTEAFF.

The chain recombines TRBV5-1 with TRBJ1-1; tentatively, D is TRBD1 (6 bases). The V gene's germline CDR1 is SGHRS and CDR2 YFSETQ. This CDR3 is 14 amino acids long. Trimming removed 3 bases from V and 4 bases from J, with 13 bases in between. Here the CDR3 DNA reads TGCGCCAGCAGCTCGGGACAACCCTTCACTGAAGCTTTCTTT. It translates to CASSSGQPFTEAFF.

This clone came up a few times. This chain connects TRBV29-1 to TRBJ2-2; 7 nucleotides match TRBD1. CDR1 and CDR2 from the germline V gene are SQVTM and ANQGSEA. The CDR3 has 15 amino acids. Losses at the gene ends were 6 bases for V and 0 bases for J; bases not matched to a gene: 7. The CDR3 DNA sequence: TGCAGCGTCACTACCGGGACAGCGAACACCGGGGAGCTGTTTTTT. It encodes CSVTTGTANTGELFF.

The V and J genes are TRBV5-6 and TRBJ2-5; unclear D gene. The V end was cut by 1 base, the J end by 1 base, with 8 bases between. This CDR3 region has 14 residues. CDR1 SGHDT and CDR2 YYEEEE come from the germline V gene. The CDR3 sequence: CASSLLPFQETQYF. In nucleotides, the CDR3 is TGTGCCAGCAGCTTGCTACCCTTCCAAGAGACCCAGTACTTC.

The chain couples TRBV19 to TRBJ1-5; D is ambiguous. The CDR3 runs to 16 residues. V was clipped by 10 bases and J by 4 bases, with 23 bases between them. From germline, CDR1 is LNHDA and CDR2 SQIVND (reference sequence). The DNA for the CDR3 is TGTGCCACCCATGGAAACGCGAGGTCGAGAAATCAGCCCCAGCATTTT. As protein: CATHGNARSRNQPQHF.

This chain joins TRBV3-1 (or the pseudogene TRBV3-2) and TRBJ2-1; TRBD2 matches at 8 bases. Germline assignment: CDR1 LGHDT and CDR2 YNNKEL (reference sequence). The CDR3 runs 12 residues. J lost 10 bases, V lost 2 bases, and 1 base had no gene match. The CDR3 nucleotides are TGTGCCAGCAGCCAATTAGCGGGAGAGCAGTTCTTC. This encodes CASSQLAGEQFF.

The chain has TRBV2 and TRBJ2-3; D is ambiguous. Trimming removed 6 bases at V and 0 bases at J, with 16 bases between. The germline V gene has CDR1 SNHLY and CDR2 FYNNEI. This CDR3 spans 16 amino acids. The CDR3 DNA reads as TGTGCCAGCAGCCCACTGGGCAGTACTAGCACAGATACGCAGTATTTT. Its translation is CASSPLGSTSTDTQYF.

This chain joins TRBV27 and TRBJ2-6; unclear D gene. The CDR3 sequence is 16 residues long. The germline V gene has CDR1 MNHEY and CDR2 SMNVEV (reference sequence). Deletions cut 5 bases from V and 8 bases from J, with 19 bases between. CDR3 DNA: TGTGCCAGCAGTCTTGTCCGGGTTGATAAGTCCAACGTCCTGACTTTC. It encodes CASSLVRVDKSNVLTF.

The rearrangement uses TRBV15 and TRBJ2-7; maybe TRBD2 (5 bases). Trimming removed 1 base at V and 5 bases at J, with 15 bases between. CDR1 is LNHNV and CDR2 is YYDKDF in the germline V gene (reference sequence). This CDR3 is 15 amino acids long. Here the CDR3 reads CATSRGSLAGDEQYF. The DNA of the CDR3 is TGTGCCACCAGCAGAGGTAGCCTCGCCGGGGACGAGCAGTACTTC. Variable domain in full (rest from reference TRBV15 and TRBJ2-7): DAMVIQNPRYQVTQFGKPVTLSCSQTLNHNVMYWYQQKSSQAPKLLFHYYDKDFNNEADTPDNFQSRRPNTSFCFLDIRSPGLGDTAMYLCATSRGSLAGDEQYFGPGTRLTVT.

The chain joins TRBV5-5 to TRBJ1-5; a weak D match, TRBD1 (6 bases). The CDR3 covers 14 residues. CDR1 is SGHKS and CDR2 is YYEKEE in the germline V gene (reference sequence). The V end was cut by 0 bases, the J end by 8 bases, with 12 bases between. CDR3 nucleotide sequence: TGTGCCAGCAGCTTGGGCAGGGGTTCTGAGCCCCAGCATTTT. This gives the protein CASSLGRGSEPQHF.

Regarding this clone: One end of the junction varies from germline; a read error may be responsible. The genes are TRBV19 and TRBJ1-4, with no clear D. Germline V CDR1 and CDR2: LNHDA, SQIVND (reference sequence). The CDR3 extends over 12 amino acids. The CDR3 sequence: CASRSLHEKLFF. The CDR3 nucleotides read TGTGCCAGCCGCTCACTTCATGAAAAGCTGTTTTTT.

The chain's CDR3 is CASSIVGGTNEKLFF. CDR3 DNA sequence: TGTGCCAGTAGTATAGTCGGAGGGACTAATGAAAAACTGTTTTTT. The chain recombines TRBV19 with TRBJ1-4; D is undetermined. Trimming removed 1 base from V and 2 bases from J, with 8 bases in between. This CDR3 is built from 15 residues. Germline V CDR1 and CDR2: LNHDA, SQIVND (reference sequence).

This chain connects TRBV4-1 to TRBJ2-7, with 7 bases fitting TRBD1. There are 16 residues in the CDR3. The V and J ends lost 1 base and 0 bases, in that order; junction bases with no gene match: 6. CDR1 and CDR2 (germline): MGHRA, YSYEKL. CDR3 nucleotide sequence: TGCGCCAGCAGCCAAGGACAGGGCAGGAGCTCCTACGAGCAGTACTTC. Translation gives CASSQGQGRSSYEQYF.

Of note for this clone: Since no conserved phenylalanine or tryptophan closes the CDR3, a read error is the likely cause. The DNA is left out, because the CDR3 cannot be placed on it with certainty; the CDR3 is given as TCRdb lists it. This chain connects TRBV9 to TRBJ1-4. The germline V gene has CDR1 SGDLS and CDR2 YYNGEE. The CDR3 is 11 amino acids long, termini counted. CDR3 in amino acids: CASSPTPEGLI.

The genes are TRBV2 and TRBJ1-1; 11 bases are a match to TRBD1. The V gene end was trimmed by 7 bases and the J gene end by 3 bases; junction bases not matched to a gene: 7. Looked up from germline, CDR1 is SNHLY and CDR2 is FYNNEI. The CDR3 is made up of 15 amino acids. CDR3 in amino acids: CASTRGGQGDTEAFF. Written as DNA, the CDR3 is TGTGCCAGCACCAGGGGGGGACAGGGGGACACTGAAGCTTTCTTT. Using reference TRBV2 and TRBJ1-1 for the parts outside the CDR3, the full variable domain is EPEVTQTPSHQVTQMGQEVILRCVPISNHLYFYWYRQILGQKVEFLVSFYNNEISEKSEIFDDQFSVERPDGSNFTLKIRSTKLEDSAMYFCASTRGGQGDTEAFFGQGTRLTVV.